This T cell receptor beta chain is from a study of human T cells and chemical hapten exposure. One entry per CDR3 protein results from TCRdb running MiXCR on the RACE reads. The repertoire consists of more than 150,000 distinct CDR3 sequences, with 24% occurring once and the leading ten covering 2% to 2.5%. V gave up 6 bases and J gave up 5 bases; unmatched junction bases: 13. CDR1 SGHTA and CDR2 FQGNSA come from the germline V gene. The CDR3 spans 16 residues. The sample's time point: patch test 3, about 24 weeks after DPC sensitization. As for treatment: therapeutic diphenylcyclopropenone sensitization with weekly scalp DPC.

The rearrangement uses TRBV7-2 and TRBJ2-5; 9 nucleotides match TRBD2. This clonotype was sampled from a woman aged 40 to 50 with alopecia areata. Some clones in this sample may be carry-over from other donors' samples. Sequences were derived from whole blood, sampled in connection with sensitization to the hapten diphenylcyclopropenone (DPC). The chain's CDR3 is CASREAGTSPGETQYF. CDR3 in DNA: TGTGCCAGCAGAGAAGCCGGGACTAGCCCGGGGGAGACCCAGTACTTC.